This entry lists 13 T cell receptor beta chains sequenced from one sample in a study of blood T cell repertoires in COVID-19. TCRdb keeps only in-frame clones here, not all; method: immunoSEQ multiplex PCR. In the table there are more than 300,000 clones, 70% to 90% of which are singletons. Sequences were obtained from PBMCs or T cells enriched from blood (not recorded which). The receptors stem from a middle-aged man in a cohort exposed to, infected with or recovered from COVID-19 (not recorded which).

The chain couples TRBV11-2 to TRBJ2-3, with a weak D call TRBD1 (6 bases). CDR1 is SGHAT and CDR2 is FQNNGV in the germline V gene. Trimming pared 3 bases from V and 6 bases from J, leaving 7 bases between. The CDR3 loop spans 12 amino acids. The CDR3 DNA sequence: TGTGCCAGCAGCTTGGGGGCGGATACGCAGTATTTT. Protein sequence: CASSLGADTQYF.

This chain links TRBV5-4 with TRBJ2-7, with TRBD1 as a possible D gene (6 bases). Trimming stripped 5 bases from V and 2 bases from J, with 17 bases between. This CDR3 has 15 residues. The V gene's germline CDR1 is SGHNT and CDR2 YYREEE (reference sequence). CDR3: CASSSRRQVPYEQYF. The CDR3 DNA reads TGTGCCAGCAGTTCTCGCCGACAGGTCCCCTACGAGCAGTACTTC.

V and J are TRBV7-6 and TRBJ2-3; TRBD2 agrees at 7 bases. Per the germline V gene, CDR1 is SGHVS and CDR2 is FNYEAQ. V was pared by 5 bases and J by 3 bases, with 11 bases of the junction left unmatched. This CDR3 has 16 residues. The CDR3 nucleotides are TGTGCCAGCAGCACCACTACTAGCGTAACGACAGATACGCAGTATTTT. It translates to CASSTTTSVTTDTQYF.

The V gene is TRBV9, the J gene TRBJ1-5; tentatively, D is TRBD1 (5 bases). The ends were cut back, 0 bases at V and 5 bases at J, with 12 bases in the middle. The germline CDR1 and CDR2 sequences are SGDLS and YYNGEE. CDR3 size: 15 residues. The CDR3 protein is CASSVGGGPDQPQHF. The CDR3, as DNA: TGTGCCAGCAGCGTAGGCGGGGGTCCAGATCAGCCCCAGCATTTT.

This chain links TRBV6-4 with TRBJ2-3; maybe TRBD1 (5 bases). Germline CDR1 and CDR2: MRHNA and SNTAGT. CDR3 size: 17 residues. Trimming removed 3 bases from V and 1 base from J, with 17 bases in between. In DNA form, the CDR3 reads TGTGCCAGCAGTGAGATGACAGCAAGAGGCCGCACAGATACGCAGTATTTT. This codes for CASSEMTARGRTDTQYF.

This clone was detected only once. The chain carries TRBV9 and TRBJ2-1; no clear D. Germline V gene lookup returns CDR1 SGDLS and CDR2 YYNGEE. The germline V and J ends were trimmed by 0 bases and 5 bases, with 12 bases remaining between them. The CDR3 spans 15 residues. The CDR3 here is CASSVDLMRNNEQFF. Written as DNA, the CDR3 is TGTGCCAGCAGCGTAGACCTGATGAGGAACAATGAGCAGTTCTTC.

The chain is built from TRBV7-8 and TRBJ2-1; a possible D gene is TRBD1 (6 bases). Trimming removed 3 bases at V and 7 bases at J, with 13 bases between. The germline V gene encodes CDR1 SGHVS and CDR2 FQNEAQ. The CDR3 sequence is 14 residues long. The CDR3 coding sequence is TGTGCCAGCAGCTTGGACAGCAGCGGTAATGAGCAGTTCTTC. This encodes CASSLDSSGNEQFF.

The chain has TRBV19 and TRBJ1-2, with 11 bases aligning to TRBD1. V lost 7 bases to trimming and J lost 4 bases; unmatched junction nucleotides: 8. This CDR3 comprises 15 residues. CDR1 is LNHDA, CDR2 SQIVND, per germline (reference sequence). The CDR3 spells CASNPGQGAFYGYTF. As DNA, the CDR3 is TGTGCCAGTAACCCCGGACAGGGGGCCTTCTATGGCTACACCTTC.

The chain carries TRBV19 and TRBJ1-1; a possible D gene is TRBD1 (6 bases). V shed 7 bases and J shed 5 bases, with 17 bases lying between them. The CDR3 sequence is 14 residues long. Germline CDR1 reads LNHDA; CDR2 reads SQIVND (reference sequence). The DNA for the CDR3 is TGTGCCAGTACTAGGGAGGGGGGTCGGACTGAAGCTTTCTTT. It encodes CASTREGGRTEAFF.

V gene TRBV18 combines with J gene TRBJ1-2; TRBD1 might be the D (6 bases). V was pared by 6 bases and J by 7 bases, with 15 bases between. The CDR3 runs 13 residues. CDR1 and CDR2 from the germline V gene are KGHSH and LQKENI. CDR3 region: CASSQRTESGYTF. The CDR3 region has the DNA TGTGCCAGCTCGCAACGGACAGAGAGTGGCTACACCTTC.

This chain uses TRBV6-2 or TRBV6-3 with TRBJ2-1, with D unclear. V was shortened by 5 bases and J by 9 bases, with 14 bases between the two germline ends. The CDR3 is 13 amino acids. Germline assignment: CDR1 MNHEY and CDR2 SVGEGT. This CDR3 is CASSLPPRSEQFF. DNA for the CDR3: TGTGCCAGCAGTCTCCCCCCGAGATCTGAGCAGTTCTTC.

This clone was counted between two and nine times. CDR3 nucleotide sequence: TGTGCCCGCTCGCGACTAGCGGGAGGGGGGGATGAGCAGTTCTTC. Encoded protein: CARSRLAGGGDEQFF. The V and J genes are TRBV30 and TRBJ2-1, with 14 nucleotides matching TRBD2. Trimming removed 8 bases from V and 8 bases from J; junction bases left unmatched: 11. In germline, CDR1 is GTSNPN, CDR2 SVGIG (reference sequence). The length of the CDR3 is 15 residues.

The rearrangement links TRBV27 to TRBJ2-1; TRBD2 aligns across 9 bases. With V trimmed by 3 bases and J by 4 bases, 13 bases remained unmatched. The CDR3 spans 18 residues. Germline lookup yields CDR1 MNHEY and CDR2 SMNVEV (reference sequence). The chain's CDR3 is CASSFEVAGVRVYNEQFF. The CDR3 coding sequence is TGTGCCAGCAGTTTTGAGGTAGCGGGAGTGAGGGTTTACAATGAGCAGTTCTTC.